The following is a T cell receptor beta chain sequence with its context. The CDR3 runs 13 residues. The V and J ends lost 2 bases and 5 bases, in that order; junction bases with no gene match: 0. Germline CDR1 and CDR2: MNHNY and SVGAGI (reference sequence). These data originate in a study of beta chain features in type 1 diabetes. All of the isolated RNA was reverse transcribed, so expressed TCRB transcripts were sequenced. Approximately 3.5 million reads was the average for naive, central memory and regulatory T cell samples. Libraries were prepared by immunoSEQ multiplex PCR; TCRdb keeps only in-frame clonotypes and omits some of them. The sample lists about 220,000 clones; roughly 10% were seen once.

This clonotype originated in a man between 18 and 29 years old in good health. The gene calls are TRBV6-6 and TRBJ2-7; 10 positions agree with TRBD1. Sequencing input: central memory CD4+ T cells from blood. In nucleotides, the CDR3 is TGTGCCAGCAGTTACGGGACAGGGGACGAGCAGTACTTC. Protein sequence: CASSYGTGDEQYF.